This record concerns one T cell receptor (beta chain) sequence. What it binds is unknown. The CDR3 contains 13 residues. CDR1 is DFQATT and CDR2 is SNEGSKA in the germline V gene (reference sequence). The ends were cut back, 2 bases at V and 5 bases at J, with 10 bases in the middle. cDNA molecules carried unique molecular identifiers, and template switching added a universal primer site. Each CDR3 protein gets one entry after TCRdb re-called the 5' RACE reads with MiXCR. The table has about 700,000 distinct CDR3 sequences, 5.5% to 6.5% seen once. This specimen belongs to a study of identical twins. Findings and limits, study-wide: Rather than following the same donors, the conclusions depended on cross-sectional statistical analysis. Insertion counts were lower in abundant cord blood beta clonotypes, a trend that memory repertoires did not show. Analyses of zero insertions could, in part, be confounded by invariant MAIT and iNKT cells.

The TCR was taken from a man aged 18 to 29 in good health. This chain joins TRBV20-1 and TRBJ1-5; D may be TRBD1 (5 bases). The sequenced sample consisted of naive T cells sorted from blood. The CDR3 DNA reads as TGCAGTGCTAGAACTGGGGGGGATCAGCCCCAGCATTTT. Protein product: CSARTGGDQPQHF.